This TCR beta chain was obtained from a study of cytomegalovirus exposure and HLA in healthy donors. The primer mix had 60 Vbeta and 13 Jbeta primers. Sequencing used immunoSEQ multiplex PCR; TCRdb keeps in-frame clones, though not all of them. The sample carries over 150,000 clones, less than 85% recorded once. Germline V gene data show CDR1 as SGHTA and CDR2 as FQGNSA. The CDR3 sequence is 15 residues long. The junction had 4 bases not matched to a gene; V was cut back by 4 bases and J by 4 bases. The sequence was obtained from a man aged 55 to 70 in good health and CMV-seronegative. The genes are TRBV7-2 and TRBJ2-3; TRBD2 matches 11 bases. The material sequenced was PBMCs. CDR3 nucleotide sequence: TGTGCCAGCAGCTGGGTTAGCGGGGGGGCAGATACGCAGTATTTT. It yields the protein CASSWVSGGADTQYF. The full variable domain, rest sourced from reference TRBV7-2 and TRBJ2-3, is GAGVSQSPSNKVTEKGKDVELRCDPISGHTALYWYRQSLGQGLEFLIYFQGNSAPDKSGLPSDRFSAERTGGSVSTLTIQRTQQEDSAVYLCASSWVSGGADTQYFGPGTRLTVL.